One sample yielded the 17 T cell receptor beta chains listed below, sequenced in a study of blood T cell repertoires in COVID-19. Assay used: immunoSEQ multiplex PCR; TCRdb lists only in-frame clones, some missing. The repertoire has fewer than 200,000 clones, 80% to 90% of them found once; the top ten carry less than 4%. The sample was PBMCs or T cells enriched from blood (not recorded which). The receptors stem from a woman aged 50 to 60 in a cohort exposed to, infected with or recovered from COVID-19 (not recorded which).

The chain has TRBV19 and TRBJ2-7, with 8 bases matching TRBD1. CDR3 length: 15 amino acids. The V gene's germline CDR1 is LNHDA and CDR2 SQIVND (reference sequence). The ends lost 6 bases at V and 3 bases at J; junction bases unmatched: 10. The CDR3 DNA sequence: TGTGCCAGTAGCCTCGGGGGACAGGTCCTCTACGAGCAGTACTTC. It codes for CASSLGGQVLYEQYF.

The chain uses TRBV6-5 and TRBJ1-5, with TRBD1 matching over 7 bases. V shed 5 bases, J shed 6 bases, and the junction held 10 bases outside the gene matches. CDR3 size: 15 residues. Per the germline V gene, CDR1 is MNHEY and CDR2 is SVGAGI. The CDR3 DNA sequence: TGTGCCAGCAGTAAGGACAGGCAAGGAATTCAGCCCCAGCATTTT. It is translated as CASSKDRQGIQPQHF.

The rearrangement joins TRBV5-1 to TRBJ2-5, with 7 nucleotides matching TRBD1. Germline CDR1 SGHRS, CDR2 YFSETQ. V was clipped by 4 bases and J by 1 base; unmatched bases: 7. The CDR3 consists of 15 residues. CDR3 in amino acids: CASSTLEGAQETQYF. The DNA for the CDR3 is TGCGCCAGCAGCACCCTAGAGGGGGCCCAAGAGACCCAGTACTTC.

The chain is built from TRBV20-1 and TRBJ2-3; D remains unclear. This CDR3 is 11 amino acids long. Germline assignment: CDR1 DFQATT and CDR2 SNEGSKA (reference sequence). V lost 0 bases and J lost 5, with 3 bases in between. CDR3 loop: CSARDRDTQYF. The CDR3 DNA is TGCAGTGCTAGAGATCGAGATACGCAGTATTTT.

The rearrangement joins TRBV28 to TRBJ1-5, with D possibly being TRBD1 (6 bases). V gave up 2 bases and J gave up 1 base, with 9 bases separating them. Germline V gives CDR1 MDHEN, CDR2 SYDVKM. The CDR3 loop spans 15 amino acids. CDR3 sequence: CASSLMGASNQPQHF. The CDR3 DNA sequence: TGTGCCAGCAGTTTAATGGGGGCGAGCAATCAGCCCCAGCATTTT.

This CDR3 reads CAGSGGSDTQYF. The CDR3 bases are TGTGCCGGTAGCGGGGGCTCAGATACGCAGTATTTT. The chain links TRBV5-8 to TRBJ2-3, with TRBD2 matching over 9 bases. CDR1 and CDR2 (germline): SGHTS, YDEGEE. Losses at the gene ends were 10 bases for V and 4 bases for J; bases not matched to a gene: 4. CDR3 size: 12 residues.

V usage is TRBV28 and J usage is TRBJ1-6; 12 positions match TRBD1. This CDR3 has 15 amino acids. The germline gives CDR1 MDHEN, CDR2 SYDVKM. V dropped 3 bases and J dropped 8; count of bases not matched to a gene: 2. The chain's CDR3 is CASSLGQGAYSPLHF. The DNA for the CDR3 is TGTGCCAGCAGTTTGGGACAGGGGGCATATTCACCCCTCCACTTT.

The V and J genes are TRBV6-6 and TRBJ1-4; D is ambiguous. The CDR3 runs to 14 residues. In germline, CDR1 is MNHNY, CDR2 SVGAGI (reference sequence). The V and J ends lost 0 bases and 8 bases respectively, with 10 bases between them. This chain's CDR3 is CASSYSASEEKLFF. Written as DNA, the CDR3 is TGTGCCAGCAGTTACTCGGCCAGCGAAGAAAAACTGTTTTTT.

The chain employs TRBV11-2 and TRBJ2-5; TRBD1 is a possible D gene (6 bases). The CDR3 runs 15 residues. Trimming pared 0 bases from V and 2 bases from J, leaving 10 bases between. Germline V gives CDR1 SGHAT, CDR2 FQNNGV. CDR3 sequence: CASSLEWQGQETQYF. In DNA, the CDR3 is TGTGCCAGCAGCTTAGAGTGGCAGGGGCAAGAGACCCAGTACTTC.

Only one count was recorded for this clone. This chain connects TRBV10-2 to TRBJ1-3; possibly TRBD1 for D (6 bases). This CDR3 spans 15 amino acids. Germline CDR1 is WSHSY and CDR2 is SAAADI. The V end lost 2 bases, the J end lost 4 bases, and 12 bases lay between the germline ends. The chain's CDR3 is CASSEQTGAGNTIYF. The CDR3 DNA is TGCGCCAGCAGTGAGCAGACAGGTGCCGGAAACACCATATATTTT.

This clone was detected many times. The chain is built from TRBV25-1 and TRBJ2-7; perhaps TRBD1 as D (6 bases). CDR3 length: 14 residues. Looked up from germline, CDR1 is MGHDK and CDR2 is SYGVNS. Trimming stripped 5 bases from V and 2 bases from J, with 13 bases between. The CDR3: CASSSVKGAYEQYF. In DNA, the CDR3 is TGTGCCAGCAGTTCGGTGAAGGGGGCCTACGAGCAGTACTTC.

This chain joins TRBV6-5 and TRBJ2-7; 8 bases map to TRBD1. In germline, CDR1 is MNHEY, CDR2 SVGAGI. The trim removed 7 bases at V and 4 bases at J, leaving 12 bases unmatched. This CDR3 has 15 residues. DNA of the CDR3: TGTGCCAGCAAAGAAACCGGGACAGGAACTTACGAGCAGTACTTC. As protein: CASKETGTGTYEQYF.

The rearrangement uses TRBV27 and TRBJ1-5, with D possibly being TRBD1 (6 bases). The germline V gene encodes CDR1 MNHEY and CDR2 SMNVEV (reference sequence). V was pared by 0 bases and J by 4 bases, with 10 bases between. The CDR3 contains 15 residues. The CDR3 protein is CASSLSQGSNQPQHF. In DNA form, the CDR3 reads TGTGCCAGCAGTTTATCCCAGGGGTCTAATCAGCCCCAGCATTTT.

This clone has only one observation. The rearrangement links TRBV27 to TRBJ1-4; D may be TRBD1 (5 bases). Germline CDR1 and CDR2: MNHEY and SMNVEV (reference sequence). The length of the CDR3 is 11 residues. V was cut by 10 bases and J by 11 bases, with 14 bases left in between. CDR3 DNA: TGTGCCACTTTCTACGGGGGGAAACTGTTTTTT. This translates into CATFYGGKLFF.

V and J are TRBV6-4 and TRBJ2-1; 11 bases agree with TRBD2. With 5 bases clipped from V and 6 bases from J, the junction kept 9 bases outside the gene matches. The germline V gene has CDR1 MRHNA and CDR2 SNTAGT. The CDR3 runs to 16 residues. The CDR3 sequence: CASSLDGTSGSNEQFF. CDR3 in DNA: TGTGCCAGCAGTCTCGACGGCACTAGCGGGAGCAATGAGCAGTTCTTC.

The chain couples TRBV4-3 to TRBJ1-2, with D perhaps matching TRBD1 (6 bases). This CDR3 contains 16 residues. With 0 bases removed from V and 7 bases from J, the gap between germline ends came to 18 bases. The germline V gene has CDR1 LGHNA and CDR2 YSLEER. The CDR3 protein is CASSQETVGTTSGYTF. Here the CDR3 DNA reads TGCGCCAGCAGCCAAGAAACCGTCGGGACAACTAGTGGCTACACCTTC.

The rearrangement joins TRBV12-3 or TRBV12-4 to TRBJ2-7; D unresolved. Trimming left V 3 bases short and J 2 bases short, with 8 bases between. There are 13 residues in the CDR3. This chain's CDR3 is CASSFAGPYEQYF. The CDR3 region has the DNA TGTGCCAGCAGTTTTGCAGGTCCCTACGAGCAGTACTTC.